A single sample is the source of the 19 T cell receptor beta chains below, sequenced in a study of shared clonotypes between healthy human individuals. The assay was immunoSEQ multiplex PCR, and TCRdb's table has in-frame clones only and misses some. The sample yields around 1.6 million clones, about 98% seen once. Sequencing used naive CD4+ T cells sorted from blood. The subset here: CD45RA+ positively selected. These receptors came from a man in his thirties or forties in good health.

This sequence joins TRBV29-1 and TRBJ2-5, with 8 nucleotides matching TRBD1. The CDR3 length is 14 residues. Germline V lookup: CDR1 SQVTM, CDR2 ANQGSEA. Germline trimming cut 4 bases from V and 4 bases from J; bases unmatched to any gene: 8. The CDR3: CSVGRVDRGETQYF. CDR3 DNA sequence: TGCAGCGTTGGTCGGGTAGACAGGGGAGAGACCCAGTACTTC. The full variable domain, rest sourced from reference TRBV29-1 and TRBJ2-5, is SAVISQKPSRDICQRGTSLTIQCQVDSQVTMMFWYRQQPGQSLTLIATANQGSEATYESGFVIDKFPISRPNLTFSTLTVSNMSPEDSSIYLCSVGRVDRGETQYFGPGTRLLVL.

The chain combines TRBV11-2 with TRBJ2-3; 11 bases match TRBD1. V dropped 5 bases and J dropped 0; count of bases not matched to a gene: 10. Germline CDR1 and CDR2: SGHAT and FQNNGV. The CDR3 is 18 residues long. The chain's CDR3 is CASSTRTGGTLSTDTQYF. The DNA of the CDR3 is TGTGCCAGCAGCACCCGGACAGGGGGCACCTTGAGCACAGATACGCAGTATTTT. Combining the CDR3 with reference TRBV11-2 and TRBJ2-3 gives the whole variable domain EAGVAQSPRYKIIEKRQSVAFWCNPISGHATLYWYQQILGQGPKLLIQFQNNGVVDDSQLPKDRFSAERLKGVDSTLKIQPAKLEDSAVYLCASSTRTGGTLSTDTQYFGPGTRLTVL.

This rearrangement joins TRBV28 to TRBJ1-4, with TRBD1 matching 9 bases. The CDR3 is 19 residues long. Germline CDR1 reads MDHEN; CDR2 reads SYDVKM. V was pared by 3 bases and J by 5 bases, with 16 bases of the junction left unmatched. Here the CDR3 DNA reads TGTGCCAGCAGTTTCCCGCCCGGACCGGGACAGGGAGGGAATGAAAAACTGTTTTTT. Protein sequence: CASSFPPGPGQGGNEKLFF. Looking up the rest from reference TRBV28 and TRBJ1-4 gives the full variable domain: DVKVTQSSRYLVKRTGEKVFLECVQDMDHENMFWYRQDPGLGLRLIYFSYDVKMKEKGDIPEGYSVSREKKERFSLILESASTNQTSMYLCASSFPPGPGQGGNEKLFFGSGTQLSVL.

V usage is TRBV6-6 and J usage is TRBJ2-7; tentatively, D is TRBD1 (5 bases). Trimming shortened V by 6 bases and J by 2 bases, and 17 bases separated the two germline ends. The germline CDR1 and CDR2 sequences are MNHNY and SVGAGI (reference sequence). CDR3 size: 15 residues. The CDR3 protein is CASRPLGAGPYEQYF. The CDR3 DNA is TGTGCCAGCAGACCCCTCGGTGCAGGGCCCTACGAGCAGTACTTC.

This clone was detected once. The chain is built from TRBV5-6 and TRBJ2-2, with 13 positions matching TRBD2. The CDR3 loop spans 16 amino acids. In germline, CDR1 is SGHDT, CDR2 YYEEEE. V lost 2 bases to trimming and J lost 4 bases; unmatched junction nucleotides: 2. DNA of the CDR3: TGTGCCAGCAGCTTACTAGCGGGAGGGATCACCGGGGAGCTGTTTTTT. This encodes CASSLLAGGITGELFF.

The V gene is TRBV15, the J gene TRBJ2-7, with D possibly TRBD2 on 5 matching bases. With 2 bases removed from V and 2 bases from J, the gap between germline ends came to 16 bases. Germline lookup yields CDR1 LNHNV and CDR2 YYDKDF (reference sequence). CDR3 length: 16 residues. CDR3 in DNA: TGTGCCACCAGCAGACCCCCCGGAGGCCCCCCCTACGAGCAGTACTTC. It yields the protein CATSRPPGGPPYEQYF.

The chain joins TRBV28 to TRBJ2-7, with D possibly TRBD2 on 5 matching bases. This CDR3 is built from 16 residues. Per germline, CDR1 MDHEN and CDR2 SYDVKM. The V and J ends lost 3 bases and 4 bases respectively, with 19 bases between them. In nucleotides, the CDR3 is TGTGCCAGCAGTTTCGGGGTTAAAGGGCCCTCATACGAGCAGTACTTC. Its translation: CASSFGVKGPSYEQYF. Combining the CDR3 with reference TRBV28 and TRBJ2-7 gives the whole variable domain DVKVTQSSRYLVKRTGEKVFLECVQDMDHENMFWYRQDPGLGLRLIYFSYDVKMKEKGDIPEGYSVSREKKERFSLILESASTNQTSMYLCASSFGVKGPSYEQYFGPGTRLTVT.

The V and J genes are TRBV2 and TRBJ2-7; the D gene could be TRBD1 or TRBD2 (5 bases each). V lost 10 bases, J lost 4 bases, and 14 bases lay in between. CDR1 and CDR2 (germline): SNHLY, FYNNEI. The CDR3 is 12 amino acids. The chain's CDR3 is CATREGEYEQYF. The CDR3 nucleotides read TGTGCCACCCGGGAAGGGGAATACGAGCAGTACTTC.

The rearrangement uses TRBV6-5 and TRBJ2-1; possibly TRBD1 or TRBD2 for D (5 bases each). From germline, CDR1 is MNHEY and CDR2 SVGAGI. The CDR3 consists of 16 residues. V gave up 2 bases and J gave up 7 bases, with 18 bases separating them. The CDR3 is CASSYLRGKIGNEQFF. The CDR3 DNA is TGTGCCAGCAGTTACCTTCGGGGCAAAATTGGGAATGAGCAGTTCTTC.

The chain has TRBV14 and TRBJ2-7; D gene unclear. The CDR3 runs to 14 residues. CDR1 SGHDN and CDR2 FVKESK come from the germline V gene. The germline V and J ends were trimmed by 4 bases and 1 base, with 11 bases remaining between them. CDR3 sequence: CASSRDLGSYEQYF. CDR3 bases: TGTGCCAGCAGCCGTGACCTCGGATCCTACGAGCAGTACTTC.

The chain is built from TRBV30 and TRBJ2-7, with D tentatively TRBD1 or TRBD2 (5 bases each). The CDR3 totals 16 residues. The V end lost 2 bases, the J end lost 2 bases, and 19 bases lay between the germline ends. Germline V gives CDR1 GTSNPN, CDR2 SVGIG (reference sequence). CDR3 loop: CAWSYPSLRGPYEQYF. In DNA form, the CDR3 reads TGTGCCTGGAGTTACCCCTCACTCCGGGGACCCTACGAGCAGTACTTC.

With respect to this clone: The identical CDR3 is also encoded by other nucleotide sequences in the sample. V usage is TRBV5-1 and J usage is TRBJ1-4, with no clear D. V shed 0 bases and J shed 0 bases, with 3 bases lying between them. CDR3 length equals 14 residues. Germline loops: CDR1 SGHRS, CDR2 YFSETQ. CDR3 sequence: CASSLVATNEKLFF. Written as DNA, the CDR3 is TGCGCCAGCAGCTTGGTTGCAACTAATGAAAAACTGTTTTTT.

The chain is built from TRBV6-6 and TRBJ2-7, with D maybe TRBD1 (5 bases). Germline V lookup: CDR1 MNHNY, CDR2 SVGAGI (reference sequence). This CDR3 contains 15 residues. V gave up 0 bases and J gave up 2 bases, with 11 bases separating them. In nucleotides, the CDR3 is TGTGCCAGCAGTTACTCGATTCCAGGGACCTACGAGCAGTACTTC. This encodes CASSYSIPGTYEQYF.

The J gene is TRBJ2-1, the V gene TRBV9, with D perhaps TRBD2 (6 bases). The CDR3 extends over 16 amino acids. The V end was cut by 1 base, the J end by 10 bases, with 21 bases between. Germline V gene sequence: CDR1 SGDLS, CDR2 YYNGEE. The CDR3 loop is CASSVSLGGTAGEQFF. DNA of the CDR3: TGTGCCAGCAGCGTATCCCTTGGCGGGACGGCCGGGGAGCAGTTCTTC. Together with reference TRBV9 and TRBJ2-1, the CDR3 gives the full variable domain: DSGVTQTPKHLITATGQRVTLRCSPRSGDLSVYWYQQSLDQGLQFLIQYYNGEERAKGNILERFSAQQFPDLHSELNLSSLELGDSALYFCASSVSLGGTAGEQFFGPGTRLTVL.

As concerns this clone: This sample also contains other DNA sequences that code for the same CDR3. J is TRBJ1-1 and V is TRBV18; a weak D match, TRBD1 (5 bases). Germline CDR1 and CDR2: KGHSH and LQKENI. V gave up 6 bases and J gave up 2 bases, with 10 bases separating them. CDR3 length: 13 amino acids. CDR3 bases: TGTGCCAGCTCGCGGCAGGGCAACACTGAAGCTTTCTTT. Protein sequence: CASSRQGNTEAFF.

This chain joins TRBV9 and TRBJ2-1; 7 bases agree with TRBD1. CDR1 SGDLS and CDR2 YYNGEE come from the germline V gene. V gave up 4 bases and J gave up 8 bases; unmatched junction bases: 12. The CDR3 extends over 15 amino acids. Written as DNA, the CDR3 is TGTGCCAGCAGCTCTCTAATGGAAGGGGGCGATGAGCAGTTCTTC. It translates to CASSSLMEGGDEQFF. The whole variable domain, remainder taken from reference TRBV9 and TRBJ2-1, is DSGVTQTPKHLITATGQRVTLRCSPRSGDLSVYWYQQSLDQGLQFLIQYYNGEERAKGNILERFSAQQFPDLHSELNLSSLELGDSALYFCASSSLMEGGDEQFFGPGTRLTVL.

This clone was detected once. J is TRBJ2-1 and V is TRBV5-1, with 8 bases lining up with TRBD2. Germline V gene data show CDR1 as SGHRS and CDR2 as YFSETQ. CDR3 length: 14 amino acids. V lost 1 base to trimming and J lost 9 bases; unmatched junction nucleotides: 6. The CDR3 sequence is CASSLTSGSIEQFF. CDR3 sequence (DNA): TGCGCCAGCAGCTTGACGAGCGGGAGTATTGAGCAGTTCTTC.

V is TRBV11-2 and J is TRBJ2-7; D possibly uses TRBD1 or TRBD2 (6 bases each). V gave up 1 base and J gave up 3 bases, with 22 bases separating them. CDR1 is SGHAT and CDR2 is FQNNGV in the germline V gene. The CDR3 runs 18 residues. The CDR3 is CASSLVGGQTLVGYEQYF. As DNA, the CDR3 is TGTGCCAGCAGCTTAGTAGGGGGGCAAACCCTCGTGGGCTACGAGCAGTACTTC. The full variable domain, with the rest looked up from reference TRBV11-2 and TRBJ2-7, is EAGVAQSPRYKIIEKRQSVAFWCNPISGHATLYWYQQILGQGPKLLIQFQNNGVVDDSQLPKDRFSAERLKGVDSTLKIQPAKLEDSAVYLCASSLVGGQTLVGYEQYFGPGTRLTVT.

The genes are TRBV7-9 and TRBJ2-2; tentative D call: TRBD2 (5 bases). CDR3 length: 15 amino acids. CDR1 is SEHNR and CDR2 is FQNEAQ in the germline V gene (reference sequence). Trimming pared 6 bases from V and 6 bases from J, leaving 17 bases between. CDR3 sequence: CASRKPDSSAGELFF. Written as DNA, the CDR3 is TGTGCCAGCAGGAAACCGGACTCGAGCGCCGGGGAGCTGTTTTTT.